This T cell receptor beta chain was sequenced in a study of Tregs in tolerant kidney transplant recipients. J gave up 3 bases and V 4 bases, and 4 bases lay outside the gene matches. The CDR3 runs to 14 residues. Germline assignment: CDR1 SGDLS and CDR2 YYNGEE. Of note for this clone: Its antigen is currently unknown.

Unstimulated regulatory T cells (CD4+CD25+CD127-), CD4+CD25- non-regulatory cells, CD4 and CD8 cells were FACS-sorted from thawed PBMCs. Sequencing used immunoSEQ multiplex PCR; TCRdb keeps in-frame clones, though not all of them. Of approximately 100,000 clones in the sample, over 85% were seen once. Broader study findings: No direct test of biological reproducibility was done here. Changing PCR primers prevented nucleotide comparison between some patients' samples. Antigen-driven expansion was suggested because donor-specific Tregs expanded more than all Tregs in tolerant patients.

This clonotype was sampled from a human donor who received a combined kidney and bone marrow transplant. The rearrangement links TRBV9 to TRBJ2-7; 10 bases line up with TRBD2. Specimen: CD4+ T cells from blood, collected before the transplant. The CDR3 DNA sequence: TGTGCCAGCAGCCCCCGGACTAGCGGCTACGAGCAGTACTTC. Amino acid sequence: CASSPRTSGYEQYF.